This T cell receptor beta chain was captured by sequencing in a study of regulatory T cells in long-lasting Graves disease listed by TCRdb under 2021. Study-wide context: Newly diagnosed Graves' disease patients had taken antithyroid drugs for less than 3 months. Peripheral blood TCR sequencing and RNA sequencing compared persistent Graves' disease patients with newly diagnosed Graves' disease patients. The study was conducted in China and was registered as a clinical trial. A total of around 35 samples were covered by TCR sequencing, comprising approximately 13 persistent and about 20 newly diagnosed Graves' disease patients.

On this clonotype: Its recognized antigen is unknown. A read error is possible here, since a much larger clone lies one base away. No DNA is shown, since the ends of the CDR3 on it are uncertain; the CDR3 is the one TCRdb lists.

The library was prepared using multiplex PCR. Sequencing was carried out with an Illumina HiSeq 4000. TCR beta libraries were built with iRepertoire HTBI primers and Arm-PCR amplification of CDR3 regions. Gel purification was performed on PCR products prior to sequencing. On the authors' methods: A total of fewer than 70 TRBV and some 13 TRBJ segments were identified across samples and were used for gene usage analysis of CDR3 amino acid clonotypes. Filtered high-quality paired reads were merged into contigs using COPE and FqMerger. BLAST was used to align contigs to IMGT TRBV, TRBD and TRBJ reference genes, with CDR3 defined following IMGT. Clonotypes above 0.1% frequency were classified as highly expanded clones. Shannon entropy served as the measure of repertoire diversity, while the Gini coefficient captured V-J evenness. Public clonotypes were defined as clonotypes shared by more than one individual. In-frame beta chains were kept once TCRdb had trimmed the public reads at Q25 with fastp and called clones with MiXCR. Each entry is one CDR3 protein sequence, shown with its most common DNA and genes. TCRdb's processing, not the authors', yielded these V and J calls. The sample table holds 550,000 to 700,000 distinct CDR3 sequences, of which about 15% were seen once. Of the sample, around 13% is held by the ten largest clones.

Beyond this particular receptor, the publication reports: TRBV28, TRBJ1-2 and TRBJ2-5 were preferentially used in persistent disease, while TRBV20-1 and TRBJ2-1 were favored in newly diagnosed disease. Sequencing and analysis were restricted to the TCR beta chain. Because the primary lesion, thyroid tissue, could not be accessed, the study looked at peripheral blood alone. The authors acknowledged the small sample size as a limitation that may reduce accuracy. More public clonotypes were shared among persistent patients (2,741) than among newly diagnosed patients (under 1,000). Persistent Graves' disease patients showed lower TCR Shannon entropy and fewer highly expanded clones than newly diagnosed patients, suggesting clonal expansion.

CDR1 and CDR2 were assigned from the germline V gene as SQVTM and ANQGSEA. The CDR3 spans 13 residues, from the cysteine through the phenylalanine. Interpreted using the paper, the time point label stands for: newly diagnosed GD, antithyroid drugs for less than 3 months. For both TCR sequencing and RNA sequencing, RNA was extracted from PBMCs using TRIzol. The diagnosis of Graves' disease was made according to American Thyroid Association guidelines. Patients for the study were recruited at an endocrinology department in Xi'an, China. Each patient gave 7 to 9.5 milliliters of peripheral blood, collected in an EDTA anticoagulant tube. PBMCs were isolated by Ficoll Paque Plus density gradient separation without further T cell sorting. An Agilent 2100 Bioanalyzer and agarose gel were used to assess RNA quality, and a NanoDrop 2000 was used to measure RNA concentration. Separately, the same data were catalogued under a study of T cells in Graves' hyperthyroidism and ophthalmopathy. According to the second study: A patient counted as having stable Graves' hyperthyroidism if no progression to ophthalmopathy occurred over 18 months of follow-up. Hyperthyroidism patients were aged 18 to 65 years and newly diagnosed, with disease duration of less than 2 months. Exclusion was applied to patients with uncontrolled infections, other autoimmune diseases, pregnancy or lactation. Diagnoses were based on clinical symptoms, serum thyroxine and TRAb, thyroid ultrasound and orbital computed tomography. The first round of RT-PCR for the TCR CDR3 was performed with the HTBI primer set and the Qiagen OneStep RT-PCR kit. Most expanded thyroid clonotypes (frequency above 0.001) were also detected in blood, suggesting blood repertoires may reflect thyroid immune responses. Ophthalmopathy was separated from stable hyperthyroidism by a 13 V-J signature model, with approximately 89% sensitivity and roughly 81% specificity obtained in cross-validation and 80%/75% obtained in testing. In validation, progression to ophthalmopathy was predicted by the model with nearly 71% sensitivity and around 75% specificity, a median of approximately 7.1 months before onset. To identify TCR V-J signatures that set the groups apart, the researchers used a discovery cohort of more than 95 patients, made up of fewer than 50 with Graves' ophthalmopathy and approximately 57 with stable Graves' hyperthyroidism. Whether ophthalmopathy could be predicted prospectively was tested in an independent validation cohort made up of roughly 19 hyperthyroidism patients plus 17 patients who later progressed to ophthalmopathy. The roughly 91 discovery patients were randomly split 7:3 into training and test sets. Thyroid tissue and blood T-cell repertoires from more than 5 Graves' hyperthyroidism patients were also compared in the study. Following sampling, methimazole starting at 30 mg daily was given to hyperthyroidism patients, and high-dose intravenous methylprednisolone was given to ophthalmopathy patients. A second multiplex PCR round built the libraries, followed by size selection and purification. Paired-end sequencing of the libraries was performed with 100 bp reads on an Illumina HiSeq2000. SOAPnuke was used to process the raw data, with reads discarded if the reads contained adapters or uncalled bases, had a mean Phred below 15, or lacked an exact constant-primer or identifier match. COPE v1.2.5 was used to merge high-quality paired reads, and clonotypes were defined as unique nucleotide sequences. MiTCR v1.1 was used to align clonotypes to the IMGT TRBV, TRBD and TRBJ reference segments. The analysis was restricted to V-J combinations with a frequency above 0.0001, which together covered around 99% of the repertoires. The TCS score was defined as F50 (clonal expansion) divided by E x V (chaos), with BLOSUM62-based TCRdist calculated between CDR3 peptides within each V-J. Welch's t-statistics and random forest reduced roughly 500 V-J features to 13, which were used in a naive Bayes classifier (R e1071). Sample size was not statistically predetermined, and investigators were not blinded to group allocation. TCR Vbeta CDR3 sequencing of some 140 peripheral blood samples (approximately 44 ophthalmopathy, 75 to 85 hyperthyroidism and roughly 17 progressor patients) is reported in the paper.

This TCR was recovered from a man between 18 and 35 years old with Graves disease. Donor details come from another sample of the same person, matched by shared clones. The source was peripheral blood mononuclear cells (PBMCs), collected at new diagnosis, from a patient treated with antithyroid drugs. The chain employs TRBV29-1 and TRBJ2-3; TRBD2 was called by the table and not checked on the DNA. The CDR3 is CSVGGGSTDTRYF.